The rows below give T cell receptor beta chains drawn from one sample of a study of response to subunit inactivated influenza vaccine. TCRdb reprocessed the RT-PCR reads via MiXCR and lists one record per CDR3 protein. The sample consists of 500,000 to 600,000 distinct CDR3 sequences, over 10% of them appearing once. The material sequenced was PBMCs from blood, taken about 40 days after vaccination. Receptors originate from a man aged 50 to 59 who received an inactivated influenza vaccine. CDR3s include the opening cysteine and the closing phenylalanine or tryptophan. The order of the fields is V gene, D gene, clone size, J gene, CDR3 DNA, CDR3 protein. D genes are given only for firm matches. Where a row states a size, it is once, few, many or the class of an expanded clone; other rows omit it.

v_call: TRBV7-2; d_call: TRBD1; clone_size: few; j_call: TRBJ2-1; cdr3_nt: TGTGCCAGCAGCCAGAGGCGGGACAGGATGTACAATGAGCAGTTCTTC; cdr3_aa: CASSQRRDRMYNEQFF
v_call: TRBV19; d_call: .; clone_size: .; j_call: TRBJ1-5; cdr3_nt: TGTGCCAGTAGTATAGCCCGCAATCAGCCCCAGCATTTT; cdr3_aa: CASSIARNQPQHF
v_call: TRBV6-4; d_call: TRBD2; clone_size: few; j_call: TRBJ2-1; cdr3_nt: TGTGCCAGCAGTGTTCTAGCGGGAGGCGAGAACAATGAGCAGTTCTTC; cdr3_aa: CASSVLAGGENNEQFF
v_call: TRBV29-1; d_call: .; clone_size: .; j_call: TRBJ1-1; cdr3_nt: TGCAGCGGCGTCCCAGGACCAGCTTTGGACACTGAAGCTTTCTTT; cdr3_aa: CSGVPGPALDTEAFF
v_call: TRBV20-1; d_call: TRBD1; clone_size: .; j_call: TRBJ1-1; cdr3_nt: TGCAGTGGCCAACAGGGGGCGGACACTGAAGCTTTCTTT; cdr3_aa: CSGQQGADTEAFF
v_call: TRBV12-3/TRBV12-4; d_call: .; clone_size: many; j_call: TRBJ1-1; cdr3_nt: TGTGCCAGCAGCTCGCGCCCATCTCGGGAGAACACTGAAGCTTTCTTT; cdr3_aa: CASSSRPSRENTEAFF
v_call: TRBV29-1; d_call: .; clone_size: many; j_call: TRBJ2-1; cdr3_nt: TGCAGCGTTGAAGATCTCTATGAGCAGTTCTTC; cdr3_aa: CSVEDLYEQFF
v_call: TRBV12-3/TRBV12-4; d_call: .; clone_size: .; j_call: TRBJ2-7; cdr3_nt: TGTGCCAGCAGTTTAGCGCCTAGCTCCTACGAGCAGTACTTC; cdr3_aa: CASSLAPSSYEQYF
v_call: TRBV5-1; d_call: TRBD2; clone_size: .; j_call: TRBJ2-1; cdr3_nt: TGCGCCAGCAGCTTTGTAGCGGGGAGTCCTGAGCAGTTCTTC; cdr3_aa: CASSFVAGSPEQFF
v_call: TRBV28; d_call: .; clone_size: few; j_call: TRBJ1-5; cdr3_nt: TGTGCCAGCACTGGGGCCCCTAGCAATCAGCCCCAGCATTTT; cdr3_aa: CASTGAPSNQPQHF
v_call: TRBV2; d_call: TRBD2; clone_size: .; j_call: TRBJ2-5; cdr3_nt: TGTGCCAGCAGAGGTCTAGCGGAGCCCGGAGAGACCCAGTACTTC; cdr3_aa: CASRGLAEPGETQYF
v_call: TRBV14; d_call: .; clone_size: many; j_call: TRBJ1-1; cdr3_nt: TGTGCCAGCAGCCAGGGATCCATGAACACTGAAGCTTTCTTT; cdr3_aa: CASSQGSMNTEAFF
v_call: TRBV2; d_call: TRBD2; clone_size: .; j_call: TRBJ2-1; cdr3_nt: TGTGCCATCTGGCCAAGCGGACTAGCGGGGACTGAGCTTAACAATGAGCAGTTCTTC; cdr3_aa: CAIWPSGLAGTELNNEQFF
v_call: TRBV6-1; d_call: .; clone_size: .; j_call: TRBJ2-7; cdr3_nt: TGTGCCAGCAGTGAATCCTGGGGGCCCTACGAGCAGTACTTC; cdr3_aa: CASSESWGPYEQYF
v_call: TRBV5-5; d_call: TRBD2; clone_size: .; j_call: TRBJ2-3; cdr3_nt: TGTGCCAGCAGCGCAGGGACTAGTCCTCGCACAGATACGCAGTATTTT; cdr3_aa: CASSAGTSPRTDTQYF
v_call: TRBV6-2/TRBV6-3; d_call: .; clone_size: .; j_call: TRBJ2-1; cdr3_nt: TGTGCCAGCAGTTACTCGATTCTGAGGGCCACCTACAATGAGCAGTTCTTC; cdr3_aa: CASSYSILRATYNEQFF
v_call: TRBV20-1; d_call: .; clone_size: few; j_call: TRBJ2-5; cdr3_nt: TGCAGTGCTAGTTCCGGAAAGCTACAAGAGACCCAGTACTTC; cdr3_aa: CSASSGKLQETQYF
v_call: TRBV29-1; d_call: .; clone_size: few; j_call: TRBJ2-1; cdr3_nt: TGCAGCGTCGGACGGAGGCGAGGTGAGCAGTTCTTC; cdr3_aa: CSVGRRRGEQFF
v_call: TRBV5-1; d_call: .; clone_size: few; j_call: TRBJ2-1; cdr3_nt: TGCGCCAGCAGCCCCATTCGGGGCCACAATGAGCAGTTCTTC; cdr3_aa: CASSPIRGHNEQFF
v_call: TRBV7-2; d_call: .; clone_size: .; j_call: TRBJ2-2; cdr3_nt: TGTGCCAGCAGCTCCCGGGCAGGGCCTACCGGGGAGCTGTTTTTT; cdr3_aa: CASSSRAGPTGELFF
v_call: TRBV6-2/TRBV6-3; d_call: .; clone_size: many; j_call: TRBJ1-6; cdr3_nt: TGTGCCAGCCAACCCGGGCAAAATTCACCCCTCCACTTT; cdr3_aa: CASQPGQNSPLHF
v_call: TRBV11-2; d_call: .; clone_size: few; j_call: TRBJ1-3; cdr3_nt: TGTGCCAGCAGCAACCGAAGGTTCGGAAACACCATATATTTT; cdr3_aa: CASSNRRFGNTIYF
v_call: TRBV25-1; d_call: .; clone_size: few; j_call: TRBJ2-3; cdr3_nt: TGTGCCAGCAGTGAATATGACAGGAACACAGATACGCAGTATTTT; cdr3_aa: CASSEYDRNTDTQYF
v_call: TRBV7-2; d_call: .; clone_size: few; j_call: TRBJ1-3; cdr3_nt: TGTGCCAGCAGCTTACAGGAACCCTCTGGAAACACCATATATTTT; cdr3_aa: CASSLQEPSGNTIYF
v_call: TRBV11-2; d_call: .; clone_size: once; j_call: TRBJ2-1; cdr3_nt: TGTGCCAGCAGCTTAACTCGGCGGGGGCCCCGGTTCTTC; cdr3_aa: CASSLTRRGPRFF
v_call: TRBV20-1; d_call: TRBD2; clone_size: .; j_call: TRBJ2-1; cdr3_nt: TGCAGTGCTAGCTCTTTACTAGCGGGAGGCCGCGTAGAGCAGTTCTTC; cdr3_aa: CSASSLLAGGRVEQFF